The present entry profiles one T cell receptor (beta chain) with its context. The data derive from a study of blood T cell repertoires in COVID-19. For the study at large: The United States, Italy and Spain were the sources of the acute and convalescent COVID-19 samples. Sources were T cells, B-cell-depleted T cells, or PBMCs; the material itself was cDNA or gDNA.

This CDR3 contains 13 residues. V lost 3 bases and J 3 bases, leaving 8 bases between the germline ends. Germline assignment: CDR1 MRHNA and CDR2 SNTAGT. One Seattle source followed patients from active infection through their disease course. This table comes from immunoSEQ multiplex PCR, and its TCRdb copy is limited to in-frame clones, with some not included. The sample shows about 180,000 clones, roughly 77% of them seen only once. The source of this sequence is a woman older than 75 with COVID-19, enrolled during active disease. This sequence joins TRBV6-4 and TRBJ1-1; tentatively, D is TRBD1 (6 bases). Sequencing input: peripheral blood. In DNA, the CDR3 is TGTGCCAGCAGTGAGGGGGCTCACACTGAAGCTTTCTTT. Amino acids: CASSEGAHTEAFF.